Listed below are T cell receptor beta chains from one sample, sequenced in a study of PD-1 blockade in classical Hodgkin lymphoma. Profiling relied on immunoSEQ multiplex PCR, and the TCRdb table lists in-frame clones only, not all of them. The table records about 98,000 clones, roughly 89% of them present only once. The sample consisted of peripheral blood mononuclear cells (PBMCs), taken at baseline. Receptors originate from a human donor with classical Hodgkin lymphoma. CDR3s include the opening cysteine and the closing phenylalanine or tryptophan. The D gene is left open where the match is weak. Rows give clone size only sometimes, using once, few, many, or a class for an expanded clone.

>.|TRBV7-3|.|TRBJ2-5
TGTGCCAGCAGCTCAGCGAGGGGAGAGACCCAGTACTTC
CASSSARGETQYF
>.|TRBV27|.|TRBJ2-3
TGTGCGAGACCGGTGGGTCATACGCAGTATTTT
CARPVGHTQYF
>.|TRBV7-6|.|TRBJ2-2
TGTGCCAGCAGCTCCTCAGTCGGTAGCGGGAACACCGGGGAGCTGTTTTTT
CASSSSVGSGNTGELFF
>.|TRBV11-2|TRBD2|TRBJ2-5
TGTGCCAGCAGCTTAGATACGACGGGACTAGCGGGAGGAGAGACCCAGTACTTC
CASSLDTTGLAGGETQYF
>.|TRBV11-2|.|TRBJ1-2
TGTGCCAGCAGCTTAGTAGGGGCCTATGGCTACACCTTC
CASSLVGAYGYTF
>.|TRBV12-5|.|TRBJ2-5
TGTGCTAGTGGTTTGGAAGAGACCCAGTACTTC
CASGLEETQYF
>.|TRBV10-3|.|TRBJ2-3
TGTGCCCTAAAACCAGGGATAGGAGATACGCAGTATTTT
CALKPGIGDTQYF
>once|TRBV2|TRBD1|TRBJ2-7
TGTGCCAGCCTGCATCTAACAGGGGGAACCTACGAGCAGTACTTC
CASLHLTGGTYEQYF
>.|TRBV6-5|.|TRBJ2-5
TGTGCCAGCAGTGCAGGGTTTGGAGAGACCCAGTACTTC
CASSAGFGETQYF
>.|TRBV5-1|TRBD2|TRBJ2-3
TGCGCCAGCAGCTTTATGCAGGGAGGGAACACAGATACGCAGTATTTT
CASSFMQGGNTDTQYF
>.|TRBV23-1|.|TRBJ2-6
TGCGCCAGCAGTCAAAAAATTCTGAGACCAAAGCCTCCCTCTGGGGCCAACGTCCTGACTTTC
CASSQKILRPKPPSGANVLTF
>.|TRBV10-1|.|TRBJ1-6
TGCGCCCGCTTACAGGGCCCAAATTCACCCCTCCACTTT
CARLQGPNSPLHF
>.|TRBV10-1|TRBD1|TRBJ2-7
TGCGCCAGCAGCCCCGGGGACAGTCGCTACGAGCAGTACTTC
CASSPGDSRYEQYF
>.|TRBV19|TRBD1|TRBJ1-3
TGTGCCAGTAGTGGGGGACAGTCACGGAACACCATATATTTT
CASSGGQSRNTIYF
>once|TRBV5-6|TRBD1|TRBJ1-5
TGTGCCAGCAGCCGTCGGGACAGACGCAATCAGCCCCAGCATTTT
CASSRRDRRNQPQHF
>.|TRBV2|TRBD1|TRBJ2-7
TGTGCCAGCAATGCCATAGGACAGGGACCCTACGAGCAGTACTTC
CASNAIGQGPYEQYF
>.|TRBV28|.|TRBJ1-1
TGTGCCAGCAGGTATTTGGGATCTGAAGCTTTCTTT
CASRYLGSEAFF
>.|TRBV27|TRBD1|TRBJ1-5
TGTGCCAGCAGTCCAAGGGACAGGGTTAATCAGCCCCAGCATTTT
CASSPRDRVNQPQHF
>.|TRBV30|.|TRBJ2-7
TGTGCCTGCCGAAAACAGGGTCTGCTCCAGTACTTC
CACRKQGLLQYF
>.|TRBV2|TRBD2|TRBJ2-1
TGTGCCAGCAGCGCTGCCCAACTAGCGGGAGAAGGTGAGCAGTTCTTC
CASSAAQLAGEGEQFF
>.|TRBV6-5|.|TRBJ1-4
TGTGCCAGCAGCCCCCGGCGCCGAGAAAAACTGTTTTTT
CASSPRRREKLFF
>.|TRBV6-1|.|TRBJ1-1
TGTGCCAGCACCACGGGGCCGGTGAACACTGAAGCTTTCTTT
CASTTGPVNTEAFF
>.|TRBV29-1|.|TRBJ2-3
TGCAGCGTTGTACAGGGCAGCACAGATACGCAGTATTTT
CSVVQGSTDTQYF
>.|TRBV6-6|TRBD1|TRBJ1-1
TGTGCCAGCAGTTCGAGGACAGGCCCCACTGAAGCTTTCTTT
CASSSRTGPTEAFF
>.|TRBV18|.|TRBJ2-4
TGTGCCAGCTCACCAACAGGGAGGAACGACATTCAGTACTTC
CASSPTGRNDIQYF
>.|TRBV9|.|TRBJ2-1
TGTGCCAGCAGCCCGGGAGGGGGCCGCGTCGATGAGCAGTTCTTC
CASSPGGGRVDEQFF
>few|TRBV28|TRBD2|TRBJ2-7
TGTGCCAGCATTCCTACCCTCGGCGGGGAGGGGAACGGGGAGTTGGGCGAGCAGTACTTC
CASIPTLGGEGNGELGEQYF